This T cell receptor beta chain stems from a study of OX40 agonist ivuxolimab in advanced cancers. Samples were taken at baseline and on day 1 of cycles 4 and 7. Sequenced by immunoSEQ multiplex PCR; TCRdb stores in-frame clones only, minus some. The profile covers roughly 58,000 clones, with 70% to 90% appearing a single time and 0.76% taken by the ten largest. Germline CDR1 SQVTM, CDR2 ANQGSEA. V was trimmed by 5 bases and J by 1 base, leaving 14 bases between them. The CDR3 has 14 residues. The receptor's source is an adult with an advanced solid tumor such as melanoma, head and neck, liver or kidney cancer. The specimen comprised CD4+ or CD8+ T cells sorted from blood, sampled in a trial of the OX40 agonist ivuxolimab. V is TRBV29-1 and J is TRBJ1-1, with TRBD1 as a possible D gene (6 bases). The CDR3 sequence: CSVKGGTSNTEAFF. The CDR3 DNA reads as TGCAGCGTTAAAGGGGGTACTTCGAACACTGAAGCTTTCTTT.